The text below deals with one T cell receptor (beta chain). Antigen: not known. Primers: 60 Vbeta forward and 13 Jbeta reverse. Here immunoSEQ multiplex PCR was the method, and the copy in TCRdb shows in-frame clones only, minus some. This sample has roughly 120,000 clones, with about 80% found just once. V was clipped by 7 bases and J by 13 bases; unmatched bases: 13. The germline V gene encodes CDR1 MGHDK and CDR2 SYGVNS. This CDR3 has 15 amino acids. The data belong to a study of cytomegalovirus exposure and HLA in healthy donors. Study-level information: Earlier findings included 100 million to 130 million unique TCR beta sequences obtained from 150 million to 200 million T cells.

Overall study results and limits: Some TCR beta chains (164 of them) were listed as cytomegalovirus-associated.

The source is a male donor in good health and CMV-seronegative. The V gene is TRBV25-1, the J gene TRBJ2-1, with 13 bases aligning to TRBD2. The source material was PBMCs. CDR3 region: CASTFPGTSGATQFF. CDR3 DNA sequence: TGTGCCAGCACCTTCCCCGGGACTAGCGGGGCGACCCAGTTCTTC.